Sequencing of this T cell receptor (beta chain) was carried out in a study of T-cell reconstitution after alpha-beta-depleted transplantation in children (dated by TCRdb to about 2016). Background for the entire study: Using TCR repertoire profiling, the study quantitatively followed how T-cell immune reconstitution unfolded in children after TCRalphabeta/CD19-depleted allogeneic hematopoietic cell transplantation.

In its sample, this clonotype was seen many times. The antigen it recognizes is unknown. Base-call qualities are not available, and no considerably larger clone is one nucleotide away. Libraries were built with PCR. The sequencer listed for this sample is Illumina HiSeq 2500. TCR library preparation used molecular barcoding, with unique molecular identifiers applied to normalize quantification of the TCRbeta repertoire. Starting from the raw public reads, TCRdb applied fastp trimming at Q25, assembled clones with MiXCR and retained in-frame beta chains. Rows with a matching CDR3 protein are joined into one entry that keeps the most common DNA and genes. Recorded for this sample are 400,000 to 500,000 distinct CDR3 sequences; about a tenth of them occurred a single time. 5% to 6.5% of the sample is in the top ten clones. The sequences come from PBMCs from the stem cell graft donor, collected from the stem cell graft. This TCR was recovered from a human donor who donated a stem cell graft to a child with acute myeloid leukemia.

DNA sequence: TGTGCCAGCCGGGGACAGGGGGTCAACGAGCAGTACTTC. Its coded protein is CASRGQGVNEQYF. In this chain, TRBV7-9 is recombined with TRBJ2-7, and TRBD1 aligns with 11 junction nucleotides. CDR1 and CDR2, looked up from the germline V gene (reference sequence), are SEHNR and FQNEAQ. Trimming leaves V shorter by 8 bases and J shorter by 5 bases, with the junction holding 5 bases beyond the gene matches. The CDR3 measures 13 amino acids from cysteine to phenylalanine. This entry keeps only the CDR3 DNA: 39 bases, framed from base 1.